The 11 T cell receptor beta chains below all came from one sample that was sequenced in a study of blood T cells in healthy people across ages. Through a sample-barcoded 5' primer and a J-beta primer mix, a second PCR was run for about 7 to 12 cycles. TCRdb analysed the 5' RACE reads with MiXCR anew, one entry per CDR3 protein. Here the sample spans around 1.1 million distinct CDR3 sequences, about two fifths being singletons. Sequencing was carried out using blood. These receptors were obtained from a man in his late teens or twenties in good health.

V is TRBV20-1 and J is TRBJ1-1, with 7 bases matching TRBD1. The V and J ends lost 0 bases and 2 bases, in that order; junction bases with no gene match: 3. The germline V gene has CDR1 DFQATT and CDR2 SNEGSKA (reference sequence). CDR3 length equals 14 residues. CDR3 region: CSARDWTGNTEAFF. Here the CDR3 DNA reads TGCAGTGCTAGAGATTGGACAGGAAACACTGAAGCTTTCTTT.

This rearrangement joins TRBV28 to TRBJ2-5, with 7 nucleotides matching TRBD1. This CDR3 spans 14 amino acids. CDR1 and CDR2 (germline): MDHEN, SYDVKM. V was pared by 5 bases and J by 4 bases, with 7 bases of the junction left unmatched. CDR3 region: CASSPRTGRETQYF. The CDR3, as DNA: TGTGCCAGCAGTCCCAGGACAGGCAGAGAGACCCAGTACTTC. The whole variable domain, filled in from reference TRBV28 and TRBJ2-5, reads DVKVTQSSRYLVKRTGEKVFLECVQDMDHENMFWYRQDPGLGLRLIYFSYDVKMKEKGDIPEGYSVSREKKERFSLILESASTNQTSMYLCASSPRTGRETQYFGPGTRLLVL.

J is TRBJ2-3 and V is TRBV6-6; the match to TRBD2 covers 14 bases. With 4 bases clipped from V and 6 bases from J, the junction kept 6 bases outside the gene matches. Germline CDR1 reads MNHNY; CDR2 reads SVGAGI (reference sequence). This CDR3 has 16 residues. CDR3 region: CASSSGTSGGIDTQYF. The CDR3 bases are TGTGCCAGCAGTTCCGGGACTAGCGGGGGTATCGATACGCAGTATTTT.

The CDR3 DNA sequence: TGTGCCAGCAGCACGGGACCCCCGTACCAAGAGACCCAGTACTTC. It encodes CASSTGPPYQETQYF. This sequence joins TRBV28 and TRBJ2-5; D assignment may be TRBD1 or TRBD2 (5 bases each). Germline V lookup: CDR1 MDHEN, CDR2 SYDVKM. CDR3 length: 15 amino acids. Trimming took 6 bases from V and 0 from J, leaving 14 bases between them. The entire variable domain, with the rest obtained from reference TRBV28 and TRBJ2-5, is as follows: DVKVTQSSRYLVKRTGEKVFLECVQDMDHENMFWYRQDPGLGLRLIYFSYDVKMKEKGDIPEGYSVSREKKERFSLILESASTNQTSMYLCASSTGPPYQETQYFGPGTRLLVL.

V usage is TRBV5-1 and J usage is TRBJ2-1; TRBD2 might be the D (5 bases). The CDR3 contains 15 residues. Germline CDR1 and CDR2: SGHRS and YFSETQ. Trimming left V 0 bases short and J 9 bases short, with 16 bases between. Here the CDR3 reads CASSLVVSAKGEQFF. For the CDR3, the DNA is TGCGCCAGCAGCTTGGTTGTTAGCGCGAAAGGTGAGCAGTTCTTC.

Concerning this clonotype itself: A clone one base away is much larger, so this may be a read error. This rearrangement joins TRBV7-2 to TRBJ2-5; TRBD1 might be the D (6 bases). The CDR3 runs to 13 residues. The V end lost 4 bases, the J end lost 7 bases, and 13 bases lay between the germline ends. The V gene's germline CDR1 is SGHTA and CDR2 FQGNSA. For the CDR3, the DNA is TGTGCCAGCAGCTGGGAGCTACAGGGGACCCAGTACTTC. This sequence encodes CASSWELQGTQYF.

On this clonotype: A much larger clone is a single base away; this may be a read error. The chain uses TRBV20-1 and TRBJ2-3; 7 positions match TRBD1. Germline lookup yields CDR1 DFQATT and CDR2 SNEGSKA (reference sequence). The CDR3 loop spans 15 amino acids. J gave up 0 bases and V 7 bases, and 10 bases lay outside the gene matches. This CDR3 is CSVVGTATSTDTQYF. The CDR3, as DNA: TGCAGTGTAGTGGGGACAGCCACTAGCACAGATACGCAGTATTTT.

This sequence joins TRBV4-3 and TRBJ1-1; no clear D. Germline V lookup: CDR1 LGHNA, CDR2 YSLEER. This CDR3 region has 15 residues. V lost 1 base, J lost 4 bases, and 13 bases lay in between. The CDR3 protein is CASSQVRSRGTEAFF. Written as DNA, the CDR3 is TGCGCCAGCAGCCAAGTCCGCTCACGCGGCACTGAAGCTTTCTTT.

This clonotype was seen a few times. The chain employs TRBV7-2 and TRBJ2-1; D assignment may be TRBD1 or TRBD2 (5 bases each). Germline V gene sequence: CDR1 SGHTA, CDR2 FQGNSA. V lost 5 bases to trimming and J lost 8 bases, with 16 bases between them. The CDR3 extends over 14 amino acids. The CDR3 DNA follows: TGTGCCAGCAGCCCAGTGGGACGACCATATGAGCAGTTCTTC. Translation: CASSPVGRPYEQFF.

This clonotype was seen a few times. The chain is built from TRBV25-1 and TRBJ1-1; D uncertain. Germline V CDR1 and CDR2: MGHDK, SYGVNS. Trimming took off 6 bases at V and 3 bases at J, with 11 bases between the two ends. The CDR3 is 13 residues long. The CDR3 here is CASRETDDTEAFF. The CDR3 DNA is TGTGCCAGCAGGGAAACGGACGACACTGAAGCTTTCTTT.

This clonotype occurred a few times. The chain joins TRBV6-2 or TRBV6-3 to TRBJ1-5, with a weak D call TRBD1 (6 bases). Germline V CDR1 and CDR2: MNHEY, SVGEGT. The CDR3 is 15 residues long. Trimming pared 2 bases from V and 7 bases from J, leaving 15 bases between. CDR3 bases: TGTGCCAGCAGTTACAGAGGGGGGCGGGGGCAGCCCCAGCATTTT. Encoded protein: CASSYRGGRGQPQHF.